Described below is a single T cell receptor beta chain sequence and its context. This sample is drawn from a study of CD8+CD57+ T cells in acquired aplastic anemia. CDR1 and CDR2 from the germline V gene are SEHNR and FQNEAQ (reference sequence). Between the trimmed V and J ends, which lost 1 base and 10 bases, there was a span of 11 bases. This CDR3 is built from 13 residues. Genomic DNA served as template for TCR beta VDJ and CDR3 profiling. TCRdb fed the reads into MiXCR, producing one record per CDR3 protein. The profile shows around 180,000 distinct CDR3 sequences, 55% to 70% of them singletons. Sequencing used sorted CD4+, CD8+, or CD8+CD57+ T cells (not recorded which) from PBMCs. This sequence joins TRBV7-9 and TRBJ2-1; D is perhaps TRBD1 (6 bases). The TCR sequence derives from a human donor in good health. The CDR3 protein is CASSLGQANEQFF. The CDR3 DNA follows: TGTGCCAGCAGCTTAGGACAGGCCAACGAGCAGTTCTTC. The full variable domain, in which reference TRBV7-9 and TRBJ2-1 provide the parts outside the CDR3, is DTGVSQNPRHKITKRGQNVTFRCDPISEHNRLYWYRQTLGQGPEFLTYFQNEAQLEKSRLLSDRFSAERPKGSFSTLEIQRTEQGDSAMYLCASSLGQANEQFFGPGTRLTVL.